The 6 T cell receptor beta chains in this list originate from one sample, sequenced in a study of glioma-infiltrating T cells. Using RNA template, CDR3s of TCR alpha and beta were amplified with iRepertoire arm-PCR. TCRdb reanalysed the multiplex PCR reads using MiXCR and keeps one entry per CDR3 protein. The sample yields about 410,000 distinct CDR3 sequences, around 45% seen once. The sequencing input was glioma tissue, nonneoplastic brain tissue, or PBMCs (not recorded which). These receptors came from a human donor with low-grade glioma or glioblastoma, undergoing nonglioma brain surgery, or in good health (not recorded which).

Remarks on this clonotype: A much larger clone differs by one base, so this may be a read error. The chain is built from TRBV20-1 and TRBJ2-7, with a possible D match to TRBD1 (5 bases). This CDR3 region has 12 residues. The germline V gene has CDR1 DFQATT and CDR2 SNEGSKA (reference sequence). The DNA of the CDR3 is TGCGGTGCTAGGGGCAGCCTCGCTGGGCAGTACTTC. It codes for CGARGSLAGQYF.

This chain uses TRBV7-9 with TRBJ2-7; a weak D match, TRBD1 (6 bases). CDR3 size: 17 residues. The germline gives CDR1 SEHNR, CDR2 FQNEAQ (reference sequence). Trimming left V 5 bases short and J 0 bases short, with 20 bases between. The CDR3 region has the DNA TGTGCCAGCAGCCTCCCCCGTGGGGGCAGGAGCTCCTACGAGCAGTACTTC. Its translation is CASSLPRGGRSSYEQYF.

This clonotype occurred a few times. This chain uses TRBV10-2 with TRBJ2-5; D gene unclear. Trimming stripped 0 bases from V and 3 bases from J, with 8 bases between. Germline V CDR1 and CDR2: WSHSY, SAAADI. The CDR3 loop spans 14 amino acids. In DNA form, the CDR3 reads TGCGCCAGCAGTGAGTCCGGCAGTAAAGAGACCCAGTACTTC. It specifies CASSESGSKETQYF.

The J gene is TRBJ2-1, the V gene TRBV5-4; unclear D gene. Germline V gives CDR1 SGHNT, CDR2 YYREEE (reference sequence). The CDR3 sequence is 16 residues long. V was cut by 0 bases and J by 3 bases, with 13 bases left in between. In DNA form, the CDR3 reads TGTGCCAGCAGCTTGGCGAGACCGACGAGCTACAATGAGCAGTTCTTC. This codes for CASSLARPTSYNEQFF.

This clonotype was recorded many times. The rearrangement joins TRBV20-1 to TRBJ1-1; D ambiguous. V was trimmed by 3 bases and J by 7 bases, leaving 9 bases between them. The CDR3 extends over 11 amino acids. CDR1 and CDR2 (germline): DFQATT, SNEGSKA (reference sequence). The CDR3 nucleotides read TGCAGTGCTAGGGAAAGAATTGAAGCTTTCTTT. Its protein is CSARERIEAFF.

The chain links TRBV5-1 to TRBJ1-4; D might be TRBD1 (5 bases). The germline CDR1 and CDR2 sequences are SGHRS and YFSETQ. The length of the CDR3 is 13 residues. Between the trimmed V and J ends, which lost 6 bases and 4 bases, there was a span of 10 bases. CDR3 in amino acids: CASMLGDNEKLFF. The CDR3 nucleotides read TGCGCCAGCATGTTGGGGGATAATGAAAAACTGTTTTTT.